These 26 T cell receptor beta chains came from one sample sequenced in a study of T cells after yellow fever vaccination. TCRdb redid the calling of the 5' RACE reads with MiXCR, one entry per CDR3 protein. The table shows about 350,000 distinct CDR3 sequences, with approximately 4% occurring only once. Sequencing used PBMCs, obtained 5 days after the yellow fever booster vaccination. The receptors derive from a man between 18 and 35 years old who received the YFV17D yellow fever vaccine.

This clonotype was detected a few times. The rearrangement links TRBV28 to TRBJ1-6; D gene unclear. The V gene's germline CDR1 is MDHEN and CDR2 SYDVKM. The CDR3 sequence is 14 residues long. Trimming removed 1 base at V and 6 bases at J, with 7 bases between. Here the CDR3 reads CASSLSGINSPLHF. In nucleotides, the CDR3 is TGTGCCAGCAGTTTATCCGGGATTAATTCACCCCTCCACTTT. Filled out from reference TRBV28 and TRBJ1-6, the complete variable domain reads DVKVTQSSRYLVKRTGEKVFLECVQDMDHENMFWYRQDPGLGLRLIYFSYDVKMKEKGDIPEGYSVSREKKERFSLILESASTNQTSMYLCASSLSGINSPLHFGNGTRLTVT.

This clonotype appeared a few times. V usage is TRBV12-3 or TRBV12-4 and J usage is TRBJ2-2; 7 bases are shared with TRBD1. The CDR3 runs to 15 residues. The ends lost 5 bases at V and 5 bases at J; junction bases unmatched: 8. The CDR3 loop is CASSPTGDGTGELFF. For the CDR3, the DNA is TGTGCCAGCAGTCCCACAGGGGACGGGACCGGGGAGCTGTTTTTT.

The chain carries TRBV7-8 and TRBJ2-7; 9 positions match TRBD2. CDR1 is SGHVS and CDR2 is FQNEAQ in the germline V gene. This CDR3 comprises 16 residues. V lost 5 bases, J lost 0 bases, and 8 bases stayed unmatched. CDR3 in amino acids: CASSPWAAGGSYEQYF. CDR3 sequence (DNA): TGTGCCAGCAGCCCGTGGGCAGCGGGGGGCTCCTACGAGCAGTACTTC.

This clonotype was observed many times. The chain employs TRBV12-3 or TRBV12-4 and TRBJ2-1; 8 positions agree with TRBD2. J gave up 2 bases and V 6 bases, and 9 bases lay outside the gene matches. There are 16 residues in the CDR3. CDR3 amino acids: CASSPSYGGAYNEQFF. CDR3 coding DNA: TGTGCCAGCAGCCCTAGCTACGGGGGGGCCTACAATGAGCAGTTCTTC.

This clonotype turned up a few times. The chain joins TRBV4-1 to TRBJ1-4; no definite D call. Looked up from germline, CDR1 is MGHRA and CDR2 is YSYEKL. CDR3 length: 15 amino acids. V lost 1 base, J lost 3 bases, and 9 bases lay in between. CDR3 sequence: CASSQGPDSNEKLFF. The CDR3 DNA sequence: TGCGCCAGCAGCCAAGGTCCGGACTCTAATGAAAAACTGTTTTTT.

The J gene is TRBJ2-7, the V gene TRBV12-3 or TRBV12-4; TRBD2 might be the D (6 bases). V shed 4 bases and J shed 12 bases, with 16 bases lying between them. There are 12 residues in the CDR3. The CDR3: CASSSQIGDLYF. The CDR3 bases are TGTGCCAGCAGTTCCCAAATCGGGGACTTGTACTTC.

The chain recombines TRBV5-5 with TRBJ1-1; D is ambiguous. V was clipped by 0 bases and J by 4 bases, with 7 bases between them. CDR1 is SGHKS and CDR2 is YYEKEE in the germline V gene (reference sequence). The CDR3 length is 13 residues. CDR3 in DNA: TGTGCCAGCAGCTTGGGGGTTAGCACTGAAGCTTTCTTT. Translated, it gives CASSLGVSTEAFF.

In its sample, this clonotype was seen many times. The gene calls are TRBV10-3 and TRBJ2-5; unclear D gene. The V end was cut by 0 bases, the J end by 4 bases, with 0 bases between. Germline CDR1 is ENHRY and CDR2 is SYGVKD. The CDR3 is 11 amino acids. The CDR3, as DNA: TGTGCCATCAGTGAGTCAGAGACCCAGTACTTC. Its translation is CAISESETQYF.

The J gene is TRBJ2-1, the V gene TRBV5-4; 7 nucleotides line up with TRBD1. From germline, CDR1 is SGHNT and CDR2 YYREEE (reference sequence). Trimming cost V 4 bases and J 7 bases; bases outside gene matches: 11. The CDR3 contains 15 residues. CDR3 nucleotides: TGTGCCAGCAGCCCGGGGCCGGCAGGGGGAAATGAGCAGTTCTTC. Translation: CASSPGPAGGNEQFF.

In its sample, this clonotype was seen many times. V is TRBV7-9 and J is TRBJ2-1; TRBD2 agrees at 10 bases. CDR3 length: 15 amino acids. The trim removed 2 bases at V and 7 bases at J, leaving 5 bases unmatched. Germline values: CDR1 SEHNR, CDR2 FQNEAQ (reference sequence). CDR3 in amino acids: CASSLSGGDWNEQFF. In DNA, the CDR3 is TGTGCCAGCAGCTTAAGCGGGGGGGACTGGAATGAGCAGTTCTTC.

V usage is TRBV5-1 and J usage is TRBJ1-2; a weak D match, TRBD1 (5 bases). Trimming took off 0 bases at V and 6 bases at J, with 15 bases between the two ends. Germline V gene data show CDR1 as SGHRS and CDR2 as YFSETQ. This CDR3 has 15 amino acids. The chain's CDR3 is CASSLDSSRANGYTF. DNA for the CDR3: TGCGCCAGCAGCTTGGATTCGTCCAGGGCAAATGGCTACACCTTC.

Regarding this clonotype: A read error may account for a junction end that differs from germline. CDR3 residues: CASSGETGVQVTQYF. CDR3 sequence (DNA): TGCGCCAGCAGCGGAGAGACAGGGGTTCAAGTGACCCAGTACTTC. This chain connects TRBV5-1 to TRBJ2-5; TRBD1 aligns across 8 bases. The CDR3 is 15 amino acids. Germline values: CDR1 SGHRS, CDR2 YFSETQ.

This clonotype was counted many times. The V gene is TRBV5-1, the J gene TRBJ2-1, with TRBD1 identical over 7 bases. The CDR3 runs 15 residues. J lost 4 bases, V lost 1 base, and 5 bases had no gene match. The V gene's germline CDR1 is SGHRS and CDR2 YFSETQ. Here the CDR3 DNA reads TGCGCCAGCAGCTTGCTAGGGACAGTATACAATGAGCAGTTCTTC. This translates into CASSLLGTVYNEQFF.

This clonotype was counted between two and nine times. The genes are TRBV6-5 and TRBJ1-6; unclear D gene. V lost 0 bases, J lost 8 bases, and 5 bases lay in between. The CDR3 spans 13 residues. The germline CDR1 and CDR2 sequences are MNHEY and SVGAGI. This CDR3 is CASSYSTDSPLHF. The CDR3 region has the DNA TGTGCCAGCAGTTACTCGACGGATTCACCCCTCCACTTT.

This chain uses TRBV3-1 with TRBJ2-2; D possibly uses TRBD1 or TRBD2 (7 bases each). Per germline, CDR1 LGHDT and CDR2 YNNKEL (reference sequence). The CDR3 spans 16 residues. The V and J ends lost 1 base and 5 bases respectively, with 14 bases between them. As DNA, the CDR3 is TGTGCCAGCAGCCAAGCTGCCCAGGGGGGGACCGGGGAGCTGTTTTTT. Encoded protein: CASSQAAQGGTGELFF.

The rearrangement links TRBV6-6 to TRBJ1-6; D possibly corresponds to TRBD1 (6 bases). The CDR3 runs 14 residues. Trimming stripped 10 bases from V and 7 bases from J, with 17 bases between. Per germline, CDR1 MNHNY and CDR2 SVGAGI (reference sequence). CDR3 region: CATPGPQGNSPLHF. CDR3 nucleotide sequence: TGTGCCACTCCGGGTCCCCAGGGGAATTCACCCCTCCACTTT.

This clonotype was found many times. In DNA form, the CDR3 reads TGTGCCAGTAGTATCGCCGGACAGGACCCCAATGAGCAGTTCTTC. Its protein is CASSIAGQDPNEQFF. The genes are TRBV19 and TRBJ2-1; 7 positions match TRBD1. Germline CDR1 is LNHDA and CDR2 is SQIVND (reference sequence). The CDR3 is made up of 15 amino acids. V was clipped by 3 bases and J by 6 bases; unmatched bases: 8. Drawing the rest from reference TRBV19 and TRBJ2-1, the complete variable domain is DGGITQSPKYLFRKEGQNVTLSCEQNLNHDAMYWYRQDPGQGLRLIYYSQIVNDFQKGDIAEGYSVSREKKESFPLTVTSAQKNPTAFYLCASSIAGQDPNEQFFGPGTRLTVL.

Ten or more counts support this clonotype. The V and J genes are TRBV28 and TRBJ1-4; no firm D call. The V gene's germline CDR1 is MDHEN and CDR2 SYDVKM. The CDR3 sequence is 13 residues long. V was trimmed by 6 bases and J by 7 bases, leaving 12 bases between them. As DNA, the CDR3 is TGTGCCAGCAGCAAGAAGTACGGTGAAAAACTGTTTTTT. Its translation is CASSKKYGEKLFF.

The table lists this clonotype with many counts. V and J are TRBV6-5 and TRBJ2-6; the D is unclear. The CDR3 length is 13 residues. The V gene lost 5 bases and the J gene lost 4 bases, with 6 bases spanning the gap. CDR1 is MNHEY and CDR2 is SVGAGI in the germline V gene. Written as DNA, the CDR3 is TGTGCCAGCAGTCTCCAGGGGGCCAACGTCCTGACTTTC. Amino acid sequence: CASSLQGANVLTF.

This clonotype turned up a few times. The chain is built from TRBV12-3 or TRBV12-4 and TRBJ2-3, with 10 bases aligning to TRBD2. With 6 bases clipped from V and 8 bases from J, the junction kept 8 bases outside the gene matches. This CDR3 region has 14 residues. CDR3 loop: CASSPSGGFGTQYF. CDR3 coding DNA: TGTGCCAGCAGCCCTAGCGGGGGATTTGGTACGCAGTATTTT.

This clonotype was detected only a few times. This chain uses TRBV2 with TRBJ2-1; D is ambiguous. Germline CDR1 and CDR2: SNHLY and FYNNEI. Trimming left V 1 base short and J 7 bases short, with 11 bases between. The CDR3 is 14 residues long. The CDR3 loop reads CASSEGWQRNEQFF. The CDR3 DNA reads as TGTGCCAGCAGTGAAGGGTGGCAGAGAAATGAGCAGTTCTTC.

In nucleotides, the CDR3 is TGCGCCAGCAGCGGTCCCGGGACAGGCTACACAGATACGCAGTATTTT. Translation gives CASSGPGTGYTDTQYF. This chain connects TRBV4-1 to TRBJ2-3, with TRBD1 identical over 8 bases. V lost 5 bases, J lost 2 bases, and 9 bases stayed unmatched. There are 16 residues in the CDR3. CDR1 and CDR2 from the germline V gene are MGHRA and YSYEKL.

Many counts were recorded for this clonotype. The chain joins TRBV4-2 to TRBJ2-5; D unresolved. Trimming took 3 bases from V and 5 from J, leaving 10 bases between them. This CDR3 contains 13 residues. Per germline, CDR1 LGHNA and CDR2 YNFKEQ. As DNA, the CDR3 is TGTGCCAGCAGCCAGAGTGTTGCGGAGACCCAGTACTTC. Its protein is CASSQSVAETQYF.

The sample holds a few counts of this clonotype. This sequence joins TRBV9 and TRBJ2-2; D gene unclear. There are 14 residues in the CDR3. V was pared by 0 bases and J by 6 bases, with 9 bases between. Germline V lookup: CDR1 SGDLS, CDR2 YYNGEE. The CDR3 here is CASSVATEAGELFF. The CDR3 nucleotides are TGTGCCAGCAGCGTAGCTACAGAGGCCGGGGAGCTGTTTTTT.

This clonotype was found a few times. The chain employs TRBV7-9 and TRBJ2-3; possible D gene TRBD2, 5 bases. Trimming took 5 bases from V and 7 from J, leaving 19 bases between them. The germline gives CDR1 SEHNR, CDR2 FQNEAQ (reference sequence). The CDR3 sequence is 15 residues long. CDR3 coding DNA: TGTGCCAGCAGCCTCCAGGCTAGCCTTCAGAATACGCAGTATTTT. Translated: CASSLQASLQNTQYF.

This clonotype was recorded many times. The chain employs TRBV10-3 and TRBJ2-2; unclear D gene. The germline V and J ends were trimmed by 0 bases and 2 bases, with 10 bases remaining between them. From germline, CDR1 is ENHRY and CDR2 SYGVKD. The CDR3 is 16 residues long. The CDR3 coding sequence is TGTGCCATCAGTGAGTCGATGAGCCCCAACACCGGGGAGCTGTTTTTT. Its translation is CAISESMSPNTGELFF.